Each of the 4 T cell receptor beta chains below was sequenced from the same sample in a study of cytomegalovirus exposure and HLA in healthy donors. Some clones are missing from TCRdb's copy, which holds only in-frame ones; the method was immunoSEQ multiplex PCR. The sample shows 71,000 or so clones, less than 95% of them seen only once. The sequenced material came from PBMCs. The receptors derive from a woman aged 18-29 years in good health and CMV-seronegative.

The chain joins TRBV6-1 to TRBJ1-4; TRBD1 is a possible D gene (5 bases). The CDR3 is 15 residues long. The V end lost 2 bases, the J end lost 6 bases, and 13 bases lay between the germline ends. Per germline, CDR1 MNHNS and CDR2 SASEGT. The CDR3 is CASSEPWGGDEKLFF. CDR3 nucleotide sequence: TGTGCCAGCAGTGAACCGTGGGGGGGGGATGAAAAACTGTTTTTT.

The chain employs TRBV6-1 and TRBJ2-1, with TRBD2 identical over 10 bases. From germline, CDR1 is MNHNS and CDR2 SASEGT. The V and J ends lost 2 bases and 5 bases, in that order; junction bases with no gene match: 6. This CDR3 has 16 amino acids. In DNA form, the CDR3 reads TGTGCCAGCAGTGAAATAGCGGGAGGAGGGAACAATGAGCAGTTCTTC. This sequence encodes CASSEIAGGGNNEQFF.

CDR3 sequence: CASSHSTSSLQETQYF. The CDR3 coding sequence is TGCGCCAGCAGCCATAGCACCTCTAGCCTCCAAGAGACCCAGTACTTC. The J gene is TRBJ2-5, the V gene TRBV4-1, with D possibly matching TRBD2 (5 bases). The CDR3 extends over 16 amino acids. Per germline, CDR1 MGHRA and CDR2 YSYEKL. Trimming removed 3 bases at V and 1 base at J, with 15 bases between.

The CDR3 DNA is TGCGCCAGCAGTGAGTTACAGGGGACTGAAGCTTTCTTT. Protein sequence: CASSELQGTEAFF. The chain recombines TRBV10-1 with TRBJ1-1, with TRBD1 matching 7 bases. Germline CDR1 WNHNN, CDR2 SYGVQD (reference sequence). The trim removed 1 base at V and 5 bases at J, leaving 1 base unmatched. CDR3 length: 13 amino acids.